The 18 T cell receptor beta chains below come from one sample, sequenced in a study of CD8+ T cells in alopecia areata. Following RNA extraction, reverse transcription yielded cDNA that acted as the sequencing template. Data came from immunoSEQ multiplex PCR; TCRdb stores just in-frame clones and leaves some out. Counted here are 75,000 to 100,000 clones, roughly two fifths occurring once; the ten biggest clones make up about 1.2%. Sequenced input: CD4+ T cells sorted from blood. The receptors shown here come from a human donor with alopecia areata.

This clone was recorded a few times. This sequence joins TRBV7-2 and TRBJ2-1, with 10 bases fitting TRBD2. Per the germline V gene, CDR1 is SGHTA and CDR2 is FQGNSA. This CDR3 spans 16 amino acids. V was pared by 1 base and J by 6 bases, with 6 bases of the junction left unmatched. The CDR3, as DNA: TGTGCCAGCAGCTTAGATGGTAGCGGGAGGACCAATGAGCAGTTCTTC. This gives the protein CASSLDGSGRTNEQFF.

This clone has just a few counts. V usage is TRBV7-2 and J usage is TRBJ2-1; 9 nucleotides line up with TRBD1. The CDR3 is 14 residues long. J lost 8 bases, V lost 6 bases, and 8 bases had no gene match. The germline gives CDR1 SGHTA, CDR2 FQGNSA. The CDR3 coding sequence is TGTGCCAGCAGTTTACGGACAGGGGACCATGAGCAGTTCTTC. Translating it yields CASSLRTGDHEQFF.

The genes are TRBV29-1 and TRBJ1-4; D is unresolved. Germline CDR1 SQVTM, CDR2 ANQGSEA. The length of the CDR3 is 15 residues. With 3 bases removed from V and 7 bases from J, the gap between germline ends came to 18 bases. The DNA for the CDR3 is TGCAGCGTTGAGAGTGTGGGCACATCGGGTGAAAAACTGTTTTTT. Translated, it gives CSVESVGTSGEKLFF.

With regard to this clone: Other DNA sequences in the sample encode the same CDR3. V is TRBV5-1 and J is TRBJ2-5, with D uncertain. This CDR3 is built from 11 residues. V was pared by 2 bases and J by 5 bases, with 4 bases between. CDR1 SGHRS and CDR2 YFSETQ come from the germline V gene. The CDR3 is CASSFGETQYF. Here the CDR3 DNA reads TGCGCCAGCAGCTTCGGGGAGACCCAGTACTTC.

The CDR3 loop reads CASSIWGQGSGELFF. CDR3 DNA sequence: TGTGCCAGTAGTATCTGGGGACAGGGTTCCGGGGAGCTGTTTTTT. The chain is built from TRBV19 and TRBJ2-2; TRBD1 matches 9 bases. Trimming removed 3 bases from V and 6 bases from J; junction bases left unmatched: 5. Germline-derived CDR1 and CDR2 are LNHDA and SQIVND (reference sequence). The CDR3 totals 15 residues. The full variable domain, with the rest looked up from reference TRBV19 and TRBJ2-2, is DGGITQSPKYLFRKEGQNVTLSCEQNLNHDAMYWYRQDPGQGLRLIYYSQIVNDFQKGDIAEGYSVSREKKESFPLTVTSAQKNPTAFYLCASSIWGQGSGELFFGEGSRLTVL.

This clone was detected only a few times. This chain joins TRBV5-6 and TRBJ2-3; the match to TRBD1 covers 8 bases. The CDR3 runs 15 residues. CDR1 is SGHDT and CDR2 is YYEEEE in the germline V gene. J was trimmed by 2 bases and V by 2 bases; bases with no gene match: 4. CDR3 sequence: CASSFPTGATDTQYF. The CDR3 nucleotides are TGTGCCAGCAGCTTTCCGACAGGGGCCACAGATACGCAGTATTTT.

The V call is TRBV29-1, the J call TRBJ2-3; D may be TRBD2 (6 bases). In germline, CDR1 is SQVTM, CDR2 ANQGSEA. The CDR3 runs 15 residues. Trimming shortened V by 3 bases and J by 4 bases, and 17 bases separated the two germline ends. The CDR3: CSVEHYSGKSDTQYF. CDR3 nucleotide sequence: TGCAGCGTTGAGCATTATAGCGGTAAATCAGATACGCAGTATTTT.

The chain carries TRBV5-1 and TRBJ2-5; TRBD2 is a possible D gene (5 bases). This CDR3 comprises 14 residues. Germline V gives CDR1 SGHRS, CDR2 YFSETQ. Trimming stripped 0 bases from V and 5 bases from J, with 11 bases between. CDR3 sequence: CASSLGTSEETQYF. The CDR3 nucleotides read TGCGCCAGCAGCTTGGGGACTTCCGAGGAGACCCAGTACTTC.

The chain uses TRBV7-2 and TRBJ2-1, with 8 nucleotides matching TRBD1. After removal of 3 bases from V and 4 bases from J, the junction contained 5 bases not matched to a gene. This CDR3 is built from 15 residues. CDR1 and CDR2 (germline): SGHTA, FQGNSA. CDR3 sequence reads: CASSFGQGLYNEQFF. CDR3 nucleotide sequence: TGTGCCAGCAGCTTTGGACAGGGCCTATACAATGAGCAGTTCTTC.

This clone was seen a handful of times. The chain uses TRBV2 and TRBJ2-2; tentatively, D is TRBD2 (6 bases). The CDR3 has 14 residues. Trimming pared 6 bases from V and 3 bases from J, leaving 11 bases between. Germline loops: CDR1 SNHLY, CDR2 FYNNEI. The CDR3 DNA reads TGTGCCAGCAGCCTGGGACTTCACACCGGGGAGCTGTTTTTT. It yields the protein CASSLGLHTGELFF.

This rearrangement joins TRBV30 to TRBJ1-2, with a tentative D call TRBD1 (5 bases). CDR1 and CDR2 from the germline V gene are GTSNPN and SVGIG (reference sequence). V dropped 0 bases and J dropped 2 bases, with 10 bases sitting between them. The CDR3 sequence is 14 residues long. The CDR3 DNA sequence: TGTGCCTGGAGTGTACTTCCAGGGAACTATGGCTACACCTTC. This sequence encodes CAWSVLPGNYGYTF.

This clone was recorded at least ten times. The chain joins TRBV28 to TRBJ2-3; no definite D call. The CDR3 has 11 residues. The V gene lost 9 bases and the J gene lost 3 bases, with 7 bases spanning the gap. Germline V gene data show CDR1 as MDHEN and CDR2 as SYDVKM. CDR3 in DNA: TGTGCCAGTACCCGGACAGATACGCAGTATTTT. It yields the protein CASTRTDTQYF.

The chain has TRBV30 and TRBJ2-5; 11 positions agree with TRBD1. Trimming cost V 3 bases and J 5 bases; bases outside gene matches: 8. Germline CDR1 and CDR2: GTSNPN and SVGIG (reference sequence). The CDR3 sequence is 15 residues long. The CDR3 is CAWSGQGASGETQYF. As DNA, the CDR3 is TGTGCCTGGAGCGGACAGGGGGCGAGCGGTGAGACCCAGTACTTC.

The V and J genes are TRBV4-1 and TRBJ2-5, with D perhaps TRBD2 (7 bases). CDR1 MGHRA and CDR2 YSYEKL come from the germline V gene. This CDR3 contains 17 residues. Trimming pared 0 bases from V and 5 bases from J, leaving 19 bases between. As DNA, the CDR3 is TGCGCCAGCAGCCAAGAGCGGGGGCTACCTACTGAGGAGACCCAGTACTTC. This gives the protein CASSQERGLPTEETQYF.

This clone occurred a few times. The rearrangement uses TRBV27 and TRBJ2-7; D is undetermined. CDR3 length equals 10 residues. Germline-derived CDR1 and CDR2 are MNHEY and SMNVEV (reference sequence). The CDR3, as DNA: TGTCCCCACCGCAACTACGAGCAGTACTTC. This sequence encodes CPHRNYEQYF.

On this clone: Mismatch with germline at one junction end may stem from a read error. The chain joins TRBV19 to TRBJ2-3, with TRBD1 matching over 8 bases. Germline V CDR1 and CDR2: LNHDA, SQIVND (reference sequence). The CDR3 spans 14 residues. CDR3 DNA sequence: TGTGCCGGTAGTCCCAGACAGGGGAAGAACACGCAGTATTTT. Translated: CAGSPRQGKNTQYF.

In its sample, this clone was seen a few times. The J gene is TRBJ2-7, the V gene TRBV14; D may match TRBD1 or TRBD2 (5 bases each). CDR1 is SGHDN, CDR2 FVKESK, per germline. The CDR3 is 14 amino acids. The germline V and J ends were trimmed by 5 bases and 7 bases, with 18 bases remaining between them. The CDR3 coding sequence is TGTGCCAGCAGCTACAGGACCCGGGGCGGGGAGCAGTACTTC. Its protein product is CASSYRTRGGEQYF.

In nucleotides, the CDR3 is TGTGCCAGCAGCTTAGGTTCAGCTTTGGCCGGGGAGCTGTTTTTT. Translated, it gives CASSLGSALAGELFF. The chain has TRBV7-2 and TRBJ2-2; D call uncertain. Trimming pared 1 base from V and 6 bases from J, leaving 12 bases between. Germline V gene sequence: CDR1 SGHTA, CDR2 FQGNSA. The CDR3 covers 15 residues.